This note documents a single T cell receptor beta chain sequence. From germline, CDR1 is MNHEY and CDR2 SVGAGI. V lost 8 bases to trimming and J lost 6 bases; unmatched junction nucleotides: 7. CDR3 length: 13 amino acids. This entry is derived from a study of blood T cell repertoires in COVID-19. Study context: PBMCs, B-cell-depleted T cells, or T cells provided the cDNA or gDNA that made up the material.

Original analysis: Nucleated cell counts were estimated from reference gene primer amplification. Only in-frame clones appear in the TCRdb table, and some are missing; sequencing was by immunoSEQ multiplex PCR. That table supplies the V and J calls and clone size; D and trimming were determined from the DNA. The sample lists over 100,000 clones, roughly 82% occurring once. This sequence joins TRBV6-5 and TRBJ2-1; 7 positions agree with TRBD1. Specimen: peripheral blood. This sequence originates from a woman aged 80 or over with active or convalescent COVID-19. The CDR3 region is CASRDSLINEQFF. The CDR3 DNA is TGTGCCAGCCGGGACAGTCTAATCAATGAGCAGTTCTTC.